The 8 T cell receptor beta chains in this list originate from one sample, sequenced in a study of cytomegalovirus exposure and HLA in healthy donors. Amplification used 60 Vbeta primers and 13 Jbeta primers. Sequencing used immunoSEQ multiplex PCR; TCRdb keeps in-frame clones, though not all of them. The table includes 70,000 to 95,000 clones, roughly four fifths detected once. Sequenced sample: PBMCs. These receptor sequences come from a young woman in good health and CMV-seropositive.

The genes are TRBV6-5 and TRBJ1-3; 7 bases match TRBD1. Germline assignment: CDR1 MNHEY and CDR2 SVGAGI. The length of the CDR3 is 14 residues. The V segment lost 2 bases and the J segment 6 bases; nucleotides outside the gene matches: 4. The CDR3 DNA is TGTGCCAGCAGTTACGGAGGGGGCCAAAACACCATATATTTT. Its translation is CASSYGGGQNTIYF.

J is TRBJ1-1 and V is TRBV5-4, with D possibly matching TRBD1 (5 bases). CDR3 length: 14 amino acids. Germline assignment: CDR1 SGHNT and CDR2 YYREEE (reference sequence). Trimming took 2 bases from V and 3 from J, leaving 11 bases between them. The CDR3 nucleotides read TGTGCCAGCAGCTTTGCTGGGGGGGACACTGAAGCTTTCTTT. Protein product: CASSFAGGDTEAFF.

The chain couples TRBV6-1 to TRBJ2-5, with 9 bases matching TRBD2. Germline V CDR1 and CDR2: MNHNS, SASEGT. This CDR3 contains 15 residues. V lost 1 base, J lost 5 bases, and 5 bases stayed unmatched. The CDR3 loop reads CASSEEGLASETQYF. CDR3 nucleotide sequence: TGTGCCAGCAGTGAAGAGGGACTAGCATCCGAGACCCAGTACTTC.

This chain connects TRBV19 to TRBJ1-5; 10 bases agree with TRBD1. The CDR3 has 17 amino acids. Germline-derived CDR1 and CDR2 are LNHDA and SQIVND (reference sequence). The V and J ends lost 6 bases and 0 bases, in that order; junction bases with no gene match: 8. Written as DNA, the CDR3 is TGTGCCAGTAGGGGACAGGGGCTACCTCATAGCAATCAGCCCCAGCATTTT. Translation: CASRGQGLPHSNQPQHF.

The CDR3 here is CASSLGLGGLGRGEQFF. For the CDR3, the DNA is TGTGCCAGCAGTTTAGGTTTAGGGGGACTAGGCCGAGGTGAGCAGTTCTTC. The V and J genes are TRBV28 and TRBJ2-1; 8 nucleotides match TRBD2. This CDR3 has 17 amino acids. In germline, CDR1 is MDHEN, CDR2 SYDVKM. Trimming at V came to 2 bases and at J to 9 bases, leaving 15 bases not matched to a gene.

This sequence joins TRBV5-4 and TRBJ2-1, with TRBD1 matching 9 bases. V shed 4 bases and J 7 bases; nucleotides not matched to a gene: 12. This CDR3 region has 16 residues. Germline CDR1 reads SGHNT; CDR2 reads YYREEE (reference sequence). In DNA, the CDR3 is TGTGCCAGCAGCCGGGATCCGGGACAGGGTTTTAATGAGCAGTTCTTC. Amino acids: CASSRDPGQGFNEQFF.

The chain recombines TRBV4-1 with TRBJ1-1; D gene unclear. CDR3 length equals 13 residues. V was shortened by 3 bases and J by 7 bases, with 12 bases between the two germline ends. CDR1 MGHRA and CDR2 YSYEKL come from the germline V gene. The chain's CDR3 is CASSHGQFNEAFF. CDR3 DNA sequence: TGCGCCAGCAGCCACGGTCAATTTAATGAAGCTTTCTTT.

This chain connects TRBV18 to TRBJ2-7; 9 nucleotides align to TRBD1. Germline CDR1 and CDR2: KGHSH and LQKENI. The length of the CDR3 is 15 residues. After removal of 6 bases from V and 5 bases from J, the junction contained 11 bases not matched to a gene. DNA for the CDR3: TGTGCCAGCTCGCCGGAGGACAGGGGTGTCGACGAGCAGTACTTC. Its protein product is CASSPEDRGVDEQYF.